The rows below give T cell receptor beta chains drawn from one sample of a study of shared clonotypes between healthy human individuals. Sequencing was performed with immunoSEQ multiplex PCR; in TCRdb, only in-frame clones are kept and a portion is missing. This table holds about 580,000 clones, more than 95% found once. Input material: naive CD8+ T cells sorted from blood. Source of these receptors: a young man in good health. Each CDR3 is given without its conserved first and last residue.

V	J	CDR3
TRBV7-6	TRBJ2-3	ASSSGTNTDTQY
TRBV7-8	TRBJ1-1	ASSSSPGPEAF
TRBV2	TRBJ2-7	ASSEPGLAAYEQY
TRBV29-1	TRBJ2-1	SVSGGDYNEQF
TRBV29-1	TRBJ2-7	SVSTEAGNEQY
TRBV27	TRBJ2-7	ASSPGTVRPYEQY
TRBV6-5	TRBJ2-3	ASSYTATDTQY
TRBV5-6	TRBJ2-1	ASSPQGYNEQF
TRBV29-1	TRBJ2-2	SVVSAGELF
TRBV5-6	TRBJ2-5	ASSRTGFLQETQY
TRBV28	TRBJ2-4	ASSSQLLTTLAKNIQY
TRBV9	TRBJ1-1	ASSPRFGDTEAF
TRBV9	TRBJ2-1	ASSVLTGGNGNEQF
TRBV6-5	TRBJ2-7	ASTGGENYEQY
TRBV7-6	TRBJ2-7	ASSSRDRGGEQY
TRBV7-9	TRBJ2-1	ASSLAGSYNEQF
TRBV28	TRBJ2-1	ASSSHYQRTSGADNEQF
TRBV5-1	TRBJ2-1	ASSPEGLAGSYNEQF
TRBV2	TRBJ2-7	ASIGDGSYEQY
TRBV27	TRBJ1-4	ASSPQGRVGTNEKLF
TRBV25-1	TRBJ1-5	ASSEFGGQPQH
TRBV5-4	TRBJ2-6	ASSLASSGANVLT
TRBV11-2	TRBJ2-5	ASSTRAASETQY
TRBV29-1	TRBJ1-1	SVEAATATEAF
TRBV7-8	TRBJ2-2	ASSLPMDRGGTGELF
TRBV28	TRBJ2-5	ASSLPASGETQY
TRBV7-9	TRBJ2-1	ASSLASPAYNEQF
TRBV5-8	TRBJ1-5	ASSPNLSPNQPQH
TRBV7-8	TRBJ2-7	ASSPRGSLNEQY
TRBV7-9	TRBJ2-5	ASSVLTSGRARETQY
TRBV4-1	TRBJ2-7	ASSQVRDAMAYEQY
TRBV2	TRBJ2-7	ASSENWTSGRY
TRBV5-5	TRBJ2-1	ASSLTSGSSYNEQF
TRBV28	TRBJ2-2	ASSLMRNKAGELF
TRBV10-2	TRBJ2-2	ASTRVGGTDSTGELF
TRBV7-9	TRBJ1-4	ASSLPSDRPGDEKLF
TRBV19	TRBJ2-7	ASSVVLAGDYEQY
TRBV15	TRBJ2-7	ATSRVAGEIYEQY
TRBV27	TRBJ2-1	ATQRGSYNEQF
TRBV7-9	TRBJ1-4	ASSILIPTEPNEKLF
TRBV4-3	TRBJ2-7	ASSQAWTSGYEQY
TRBV4-1	TRBJ1-5	ASSQVQLNQPQH
TRBV6-5	TRBJ2-7	ASTLGQTYEQY
TRBV30	TRBJ2-2	AWSLGELF
TRBV7-9	TRBJ2-1	ASSVARGQGAELYNEQF
TRBV27	TRBJ1-4	ASRDLGYEKLF
TRBV30	TRBJ1-1	AWSVQGNTEAF